The clone carrying this TCR beta chain was observed a few times. No antigen is known for it. The sample belongs to a study of PD-1 blockade in classical Hodgkin lymphoma. This CDR3 spans 12 amino acids. Trimming took off 5 bases at V and 3 bases at J, with 8 bases between the two ends. CDR1 and CDR2 (germline): MDHEN, SYDVKM. Profiling relied on immunoSEQ multiplex PCR, and the TCRdb table lists in-frame clones only, not all of them. The sample has 75,000 to 100,000 clones; more than 80% are singletons. Findings of the study overall: Newly diagnosed patients were reported to exhibit reduced baseline TCR diversity relative to healthy donors. Significant TCR diversity gains by C4D1 occurred in CD4+ but not CD8+ cells.

Every one of the patients relapsed after autologous stem cell transplantation (brentuximab vedotin exposure was variable). The sequence was obtained from a human donor with classical Hodgkin lymphoma. The V and J genes are TRBV28 and TRBJ2-7; D may be TRBD1 (5 bases). The starting material was peripheral blood mononuclear cells (PBMCs), obtained before the second cycle of nivolumab. CDR3 residues: CASSRQFYEQYF. Written as DNA, the CDR3 is TGTGCCAGCAGTAGACAGTTCTACGAGCAGTACTTC. Looking up the rest from reference TRBV28 and TRBJ2-7 gives the full variable domain: DVKVTQSSRYLVKRTGEKVFLECVQDMDHENMFWYRQDPGLGLRLIYFSYDVKMKEKGDIPEGYSVSREKKERFSLILESASTNQTSMYLCASSRQFYEQYFGPGTRLTVT.